This is a list of T cell receptor beta chains from one sample in a study of radiation and T cells in renal cell carcinoma. This table comes from immunoSEQ multiplex PCR, and its TCRdb copy is limited to in-frame clones, with some not included. The table includes around 140,000 clones, 80% to 90% detected once. The material was blood, obtained from a patient whose treatment included radiotherapy and nephrectomy. These receptor sequences come from a woman aged 45-65 years with renal cell carcinoma. The CDR3 runs from the conserved cysteine through the conserved F or W. D genes are given only for firm matches. Size values are once, few and many counts, or a class for expanded clones, and some rows have none.

CDR3 | DNA | size | V | D | J
CASSLVPRTGRDSGANVLTF | TGTGCCAGCAGTTTGGTACCTCGAACAGGGCGAGATTCTGGGGCCAACGTCCTGACTTTC | - | TRBV27 | - | TRBJ2-6
CASSLYLRTNEKLFF | TGTGCCAGCAGTTTATATCTAAGGACTAATGAAAAACTGTTTTTT | - | TRBV28 | - | TRBJ1-4
CASSYMPIGYTF | TGTGCCAGCAGTTACATGCCCATAGGCTACACCTTC | once | TRBV28 | - | TRBJ1-2
CASSLLRLAGSNEQFF | TGTGCCAGCAGCTTATTGAGGCTAGCGGGTTCCAATGAGCAGTTCTTC | - | TRBV7-2 | TRBD2 | TRBJ2-1
CASSLAWQGNVEQYF | TGCGCCAGCAGCTTGGCTTGGCAGGGGAACGTAGAGCAGTACTTC | - | TRBV5-1 | - | TRBJ2-7
CAWSRDFYGYTF | TGTGCCTGGAGTAGGGACTTTTATGGCTACACCTTC | few | TRBV30 | - | TRBJ1-2
CASSLGTSTIGNTIYF | TGTGCCAGCAGCTTGGGGACCTCAACCATTGGAAACACCATATATTTT | - | TRBV7-6 | - | TRBJ1-3
CASSGRQGNTEAFF | TGTGCCAGCAGTGGGAGACAGGGGAACACTGAAGCTTTCTTT | - | TRBV6-1 | TRBD1 | TRBJ1-1
CASSSSLGGTDGYTF | TGTGCCAGCAGCTCTTCCTTAGGTGGGACAGATGGCTACACCTTC | - | TRBV7-9 | TRBD1 | TRBJ1-2
CASSLIDRDYNEQFF | TGTGCCAGCAGTCTCATCGACAGGGACTACAATGAGCAGTTCTTC | - | TRBV28 | TRBD1 | TRBJ2-1
CASSGERSHEQYF | TGTGCCAGCAGCGGGGAGCGGTCCCACGAGCAGTACTTC | - | TRBV11-2 | - | TRBJ2-7
CASSPSGLSAGNIQYF | TGTGCCAGCAGCCCATCGGGCCTTTCAGCGGGAAACATTCAGTACTTC | - | TRBV7-2 | - | TRBJ2-4
CASSTPGQGSNEAFF | TGTGCCAGCAGTACCCCGGGACAGGGGTCAAATGAAGCTTTCTTT | - | TRBV28 | TRBD1 | TRBJ1-1
CASSADRGDEQYF | TGTGCCAGCTCAGCGGACAGGGGTGACGAGCAGTACTTC | - | TRBV18 | TRBD1 | TRBJ2-7
CASSLDWSGAFSSGYTF | TGTGCCAGCAGCTTAGACTGGTCAGGGGCCTTTTCGAGTGGCTACACCTTC | few | TRBV11-2 | - | TRBJ1-2
CASSSSGASYEQYF | TGTGCCAGCAGCTCTAGCGGGGCCTCCTACGAGCAGTACTTC | - | TRBV7-2 | TRBD2 | TRBJ2-7
CASSMFDTQYF | TGTGCCAGTAGTATGTTCGATACGCAGTATTTT | - | TRBV19 | - | TRBJ2-3
CASSYERRGELFF | TGTGCCAGCAGTTACGAGAGAAGGGGGGAGCTGTTTTTT | - | TRBV6-5 | - | TRBJ2-2
CASSPLDREGGYTF | TGTGCCAGCAGTCCCCTGGACCGGGAGGGGGGCTACACCTTC | few | TRBV27 | - | TRBJ1-2
CASSTTGGEGYGYTF | TGTGCCAGTAGTACTACAGGGGGCGAAGGCTATGGCTACACCTTC | - | TRBV19 | TRBD1 | TRBJ1-2
CASSYSGQGGYGYTF | TGTGCCAGCAGTTATTCGGGACAGGGCGGCTATGGCTACACCTTC | - | TRBV6-5 | TRBD1 | TRBJ1-2
CASSRGQGNTGELFF | TGCGCCAGCAGCCGGGGACAGGGTAATACCGGGGAGCTGTTTTTT | - | TRBV4-1 | TRBD1 | TRBJ2-2
CASSPSGRGYDSSTEAFF | TGTGCCAGCTCACCATCGGGTAGGGGTTACGATTCGAGCACTGAAGCTTTCTTT | - | TRBV18 | - | TRBJ1-1
CASSLGATYSNQPQHF | TGTGCCAGCAGCTTGGGCGCCACTTATAGCAATCAGCCCCAGCATTTT | - | TRBV5-5 | - | TRBJ1-5
CASSPKRQGNQPQHF | TGTGCCAGCTCACCTAAAAGACAGGGAAATCAGCCCCAGCATTTT | - | TRBV18 | TRBD1 | TRBJ1-5
CASSLARYEQYF | TGTGCCAGCAGCTTAGCCAGGTACGAGCAGTACTTC | - | TRBV7-2 | - | TRBJ2-7
CASSSGTGGSEKLFF | TGTGCCAGCAGCTCAGGGACAGGGGGAAGTGAAAAACTGTTTTTT | few | TRBV7-9 | TRBD1 | TRBJ1-4
CASRSSGGASETQYF | TGCGCCAGCAGGAGTAGCGGGGGGGCCTCAGAGACCCAGTACTTC | - | TRBV5-1 | TRBD2 | TRBJ2-5
CASSLGLANYGYTF | TGTGCCAGCAGCTTAGGTCTAGCTAACTATGGCTACACCTTC | - | TRBV7-9 | - | TRBJ1-2
CASSLGGPYEQYF | TGCGCCAGCAGCTTGGGGGGCCCCTACGAGCAGTACTTC | - | TRBV5-1 | - | TRBJ2-7
CASSSGGGEYEQYF | TGTGCCAGCAGTTCCGGGGGGGGCGAGTACGAGCAGTACTTC | - | TRBV28 | TRBD2 | TRBJ2-7
CASSEQLVAGSSYNEQFF | TGCGCCAGCAGTGAGCAGTTGGTAGCGGGGAGCTCCTACAATGAGCAGTTCTTC | - | TRBV10-2 | TRBD2 | TRBJ2-1
CASSRTGVNTIYF | TGTGCCAGCAGTCGGACAGGGGTGAACACCATATATTTT | - | TRBV6-5 | TRBD1 | TRBJ1-3
CASSLVSTGQTDEQFF | TGTGCCAGCAGCTTGGTTTCGACAGGTCAAACTGATGAGCAGTTCTTC | - | TRBV5-6 | - | TRBJ2-1
CASSQGHSYEQYF | TGTGCCAGCTCCCAGGGGCACTCCTACGAGCAGTACTTC | - | TRBV6-1 | - | TRBJ2-7
CSVEDRGAEAKNIQYF | TGCAGCGTTGAAGATCGGGGGGCGGAGGCCAAAAACATTCAGTACTTC | - | TRBV29-1 | - | TRBJ2-4
CARRAACIRGDGNTIYF | TGCGCCCGCCGAGCAGCATGTATTCGGGGAGATGGAAACACCATATATTTT | - | TRBV5-1 | - | TRBJ1-3
CASGEASNTGELFF | TGTGCCAGCGGGGAAGCCTCGAACACCGGGGAGCTGTTTTTT | once | TRBV6-4 | - | TRBJ2-2
CASSLSSGTGVEKLFF | TGCGCCAGCAGCTTATCTTCCGGGACAGGGGTTGAAAAACTGTTTTTT | - | TRBV5-1 | TRBD1 | TRBJ1-4
CASSLDGNSYEQYF | TGTGCCAGCAGCTTGGATGGGAACTCCTACGAGCAGTACTTC | once | TRBV5-4 | - | TRBJ2-7
CASSFPGVQNEQYF | TGTGCCAGCAGTTTTCCAGGAGTTCAGAACGAGCAGTACTTC | once | TRBV6-5 | - | TRBJ2-7
CASSRRWGDEQYF | TGCGCCAGCAGCCGCAGGTGGGGTGACGAGCAGTACTTC | - | TRBV5-1 | - | TRBJ2-7
CASTRDRVGANVLTF | TGTGCCAGCACCCGGGACAGGGTTGGGGCCAACGTCCTGACTTTC | - | TRBV6-1 | TRBD1 | TRBJ2-6
CASSSRTGTYEQYF | TGTGCCAGCAGCTCTCGGACAGGGACCTACGAGCAGTACTTC | once | TRBV7-2 | TRBD1 | TRBJ2-7
CASSETGFLNQPQHF | TGTGCCAGCAGCGAGACGGGATTCCTCAATCAGCCCCAGCATTTT | - | TRBV9 | - | TRBJ1-5
CASSPTVGITEAFF | TGTGCCAGCAGCCCAACAGTTGGGATTACTGAAGCTTTCTTT | - | TRBV7-2 | - | TRBJ1-1
CASSSPTGSRELFF | TGTGCCAGCAGCTCCCCTACAGGGAGCAGGGAGCTGTTTTTT | once | TRBV7-2 | - | TRBJ2-2
CASTVGPGKYNEQFF | TGTGCCAGCACCGTGGGCCCGGGGAAATACAATGAGCAGTTCTTC | few | TRBV7-2 | - | TRBJ2-1
CASTLAGNTDTQYF | TGTGCCAGCACCTTAGCGGGAAACACAGATACGCAGTATTTT | - | TRBV6-5 | TRBD2 | TRBJ2-3
CASSLAAGEETEAFF | TGCGCCAGCAGCTTGGCCGCGGGTGAGGAGACTGAAGCTTTCTTT | few | TRBV5-1 | - | TRBJ1-1
CASSLGSPAGGPGNEQFF | TGCGCCAGCAGCTTGGGATCCCCAGCGGGGGGGCCTGGCAATGAGCAGTTCTTC | once | TRBV5-1 | TRBD2 | TRBJ2-1
CASGTSGSYEQYF | TGTGCCAGCGGGACTAGCGGGAGCTACGAGCAGTACTTC | once | TRBV19 | TRBD2 | TRBJ2-7
CACLAADRDEQFF | TGTGCCTGTTTGGCAGCCGATAGGGATGAGCAGTTCTTC | few | TRBV6-6 | - | TRBJ2-1
CASSPGLAGEETQYF | TGTGCCAGCAGCCCGGGACTAGCGGGAGAAGAGACCCAGTACTTC | - | TRBV5-4 | TRBD2 | TRBJ2-5
CASSLGDRVSGNTIYF | TGCGCCAGCAGCTTGGGTGACAGGGTGTCTGGAAACACCATATATTTT | few | TRBV5-1 | TRBD1 | TRBJ1-3
CASSWALITGGSTDTQYF | TGTGCCAGCAGCTGGGCATTAATCACAGGGGGCAGCACAGATACGCAGTATTTT | - | TRBV7-2 | TRBD1 | TRBJ2-3
CASSWAGTGANVLTF | TGTGCCAGCAGCTGGGCGGGGACTGGGGCCAACGTCCTGACTTTC | once | TRBV5-4 | - | TRBJ2-6
CASSWTGNYGYTF | TGTGCCAGCAGCTGGACAGGGAACTATGGCTACACCTTC | - | TRBV7-2 | TRBD1 | TRBJ1-2
CASSLQGVGTEAFF | TGTGCCAGCTCCCTTCAGGGAGTGGGCACTGAAGCTTTCTTT | - | TRBV18 | - | TRBJ1-1
CASSLGATGEQPQHF | TGCGCCAGCAGCTTGGGGGCGACAGGGGAGCAGCCCCAGCATTTT | - | TRBV5-1 | TRBD1 | TRBJ1-5